This TCR beta chain was sequenced in a study of molecular identifiers for immune sequencing clone quantification. General observations from the study: Reports indicate spiked Jurkat TCR RNA from one cell could be found among approximately 1 million naive cells.

Between the trimmed V and J ends, which lost 5 bases and 5 bases, there was a span of 22 bases. CDR1 is DFQATT and CDR2 is SNEGSKA in the germline V gene (reference sequence). The CDR3 is 15 residues long. TCRdb called the PCR reads again in MiXCR, with one record for every CDR3 protein. The sample consists of a few hundred thousand distinct CDR3 sequences, about 22% of them appearing once. As to this clonotype: Its cognate antigen is unknown.

The rearrangement links TRBV20-1 to TRBJ2-7, with D possibly called TRBD1 or TRBD2 (5 bases each). The sequence came from a human donor in good health. Some libraries in this study had Jurkat cell RNA spiked in. The sample comprised naive CD8+ T cells from blood, with Jurkat cell RNA spiked in. Subset denoted: FACS-sorted CD8+CD4-CCR7+CD45RA+ naive T cells. CDR3 protein: CSAPNSGTQDHEQYF. The CDR3 region has the DNA TGCAGTGCTCCAAACTCCGGGACCCAGGACCACGAGCAGTACTTC.